The present T cell receptor (beta chain) was sequenced within a study of blood T cell repertoires in COVID-19. About the research overall: PBMCs, B-cell-depleted T cells, or T cells were the source of the cDNA or gDNA that made up the material.

The assay was immunoSEQ multiplex PCR, and TCRdb's table has in-frame clones only and misses some. The sample records about 220,000 clones, 85% to 90% being singletons. V gave up 1 base and J gave up 1 base, with 11 bases separating them. CDR1 is MNHNY, CDR2 SVGAGI, per germline (reference sequence). The CDR3 has 16 residues. The study assigned cohorts using participant-reported clinical history. The TCR comes from a man aged 25-40 years who had been exposed to COVID-19. The chain recombines TRBV6-6 with TRBJ2-1, with D unclear. Sample: PBMCs or T cells enriched from blood (not recorded which). The CDR3 DNA reads as TGTGCCAGCAGTTACTTATCAAGCGAATCCTACAATGAGCAGTTCTTC. Amino acids: CASSYLSSESYNEQFF.